The source of this T cell receptor beta chain is a study of blood T cell repertoires in COVID-19. Study-level background: Samples taken during acute and convalescent COVID-19 were collected in the United States, Italy and Spain.

In the study's own analysis: Amplification from reference gene primers served as the basis for estimated nucleated cell counts. The method was immunoSEQ multiplex PCR; TCRdb's version includes in-frame clones alone and lacks a portion of them. The D gene and trimming were derived from the DNA, and the V and J assignments and clone size from that table. Of 250,000 or so clones in the sample, around four fifths were seen once. Germline trimming cut 10 bases from V and 0 bases from J; bases unmatched to any gene: 9. Germline CDR1 reads LNHDA; CDR2 reads SQIVND (reference sequence). CDR3 size: 15 residues. This clone was seen only once.

The sequence derives from a man between 50 and 59 years old with acute or convalescent COVID-19. This chain uses TRBV19 with TRBJ2-1, with 7 bases matching TRBD1. The source material was peripheral blood. This CDR3 reads CATGTDLSSYNEQFF. CDR3 sequence (DNA): TGTGCCACTGGGACAGACCTAAGCTCCTACAATGAGCAGTTCTTC.